A selection of T cell receptor beta chains follows, all from one sample in a study of cytotoxic CD8 clonotypes in ibrutinib-treated CLL. Some clones are missing from TCRdb's copy, which holds only in-frame ones; the method was immunoSEQ multiplex PCR. The table lists about 160,000 clones, 81% of them singletons, with approximately 2% in the top ten. Sequenced material: PBMCs, taken after 12 months of ibrutinib treatment. The receptor source for this set is a human donor with chronic lymphocytic leukemia. Both conserved end residues are trimmed from each CDR3.

v_gene: TRBV27
j_gene: TRBJ2-3
CDR3aa: ASSTTSGRATDTQY

v_gene: TRBV7-3
j_gene: TRBJ2-7
CDR3aa: ASSLERSYEQY

v_gene: TRBV10-3
j_gene: TRBJ1-3
CDR3aa: AIKSGDGNTIY

v_gene: TRBV5-1
j_gene: TRBJ1-4
CDR3aa: ASSVPTGWANEKLF

v_gene: TRBV4-1
j_gene: TRBJ1-2
CDR3aa: ASSQDRQYYGYT

v_gene: TRBV18
j_gene: TRBJ2-7
CDR3aa: ASSPGGSYEQY

v_gene: TRBV29-1
j_gene: TRBJ1-1
CDR3aa: SVGRPENTEAF

v_gene: TRBV4-1
j_gene: TRBJ1-2
CDR3aa: ASSHPLGGLWGYT

v_gene: TRBV9
j_gene: TRBJ2-7
CDR3aa: ASSPSGTSYIEQY

v_gene: TRBV9
j_gene: TRBJ2-3
CDR3aa: ASSGGLIGTDTQY

v_gene: TRBV7-9
j_gene: TRBJ2-3
CDR3aa: ASSPWRGTSTDTQY

v_gene: TRBV7-2
j_gene: TRBJ1-2
CDR3aa: ASSFYRAHGYT

v_gene: TRBV7-2
j_gene: TRBJ2-1
CDR3aa: ASSLAQSDEQF

v_gene: TRBV7-2
j_gene: TRBJ1-1
CDR3aa: ASSSDRTTTEAF

v_gene: TRBV21-1
j_gene: TRBJ2-3
CDR3aa: ASSPRVPSGTDTQY

v_gene: TRBV5-1
j_gene: TRBJ2-7
CDR3aa: ASSLMGLYEQY

v_gene: TRBV5-4
j_gene: TRBJ1-4
CDR3aa: ASSRRQGDEKLF

v_gene: TRBV10-3
j_gene: TRBJ2-2
CDR3aa: AISERQVNTGELF

v_gene: TRBV28
j_gene: TRBJ2-5
CDR3aa: ASGRVQGQETQY

v_gene: TRBV11-1
j_gene: TRBJ1-1
CDR3aa: ASSWDRGPGTEAF

v_gene: TRBV28
j_gene: TRBJ1-1
CDR3aa: ASRRGDRLYMNTEAF

v_gene: TRBV29-1
j_gene: TRBJ2-1
CDR3aa: SGIEGGLNNEQF

v_gene: TRBV7-9
j_gene: TRBJ2-1
CDR3aa: ASSLGTSGKDYNEQF

v_gene: TRBV19
j_gene: TRBJ2-2
CDR3aa: ASSPSGTFTGELF

v_gene: TRBV5-6
j_gene: TRBJ2-3
CDR3aa: ASNLAGPDTQY